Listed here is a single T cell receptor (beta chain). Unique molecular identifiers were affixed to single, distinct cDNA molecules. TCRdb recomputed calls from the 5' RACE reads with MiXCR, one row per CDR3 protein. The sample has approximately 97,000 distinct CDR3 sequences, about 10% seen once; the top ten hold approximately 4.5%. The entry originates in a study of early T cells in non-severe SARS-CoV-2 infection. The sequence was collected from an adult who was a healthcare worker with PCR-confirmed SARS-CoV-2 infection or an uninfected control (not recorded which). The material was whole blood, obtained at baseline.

The CDR3 loop reads CASNDGQYEQYF. CDR3 bases: TGTGCCAGCAATGACGGACAGTACGAGCAGTACTTC. The chain combines TRBV2 with TRBJ2-7; D might be TRBD1 (6 bases). Trimming stripped 7 bases from V and 4 bases from J, with 11 bases between. CDR3 length: 12 residues. The germline V gene encodes CDR1 SNHLY and CDR2 FYNNEI.